Following are 22 T cell receptor beta chains from one sample sequenced in a study of molecular identifiers for immune sequencing clone quantification. TCRdb recomputed calls from the PCR reads with MiXCR, one row per CDR3 protein. The table records 50,000 to 75,000 distinct CDR3 sequences, 15% to 20% of them present only once. The sequencing sample was made of naive CD8+ T cells from blood, with Jurkat cell RNA spiked in. Subset: FACS-sorted CD8+CD4-CCR7+CD45RA+ naive T cells. The receptors shown here come from a human donor in good health. Some libraries in this study had Jurkat cell RNA spiked in.

This clonotype showed up many times. The chain couples TRBV4-1 to TRBJ2-6; D remains ambiguous. The V gene's germline CDR1 is MGHRA and CDR2 YSYEKL. The V end was cut by 4 bases, the J end by 0 bases, with 7 bases between. The CDR3 loop spans 15 amino acids. This CDR3 is CASSPVVSGANVLTF. In DNA form, the CDR3 reads TGCGCCAGCAGCCCGGTGGTCTCTGGGGCCAACGTCCTGACTTTC.

This clonotype has at least ten counts. The rearrangement links TRBV27 to TRBJ2-3, with 9 bases lining up with TRBD1. Per germline, CDR1 MNHEY and CDR2 SMNVEV (reference sequence). The CDR3 sequence is 14 residues long. J gave up 3 bases and V 4 bases, and 2 bases lay outside the gene matches. CDR3 DNA: TGTGCCAGCAGTTGGGACAGGGCGACAGATACGCAGTATTTT. It translates to CASSWDRATDTQYF.

The V call is TRBV14, the J call TRBJ2-1, with 11 bases fitting TRBD2. Trimming at V came to 2 bases and at J to 6 bases, leaving 18 bases not matched to a gene. Germline loops: CDR1 SGHDN, CDR2 FVKESK. This CDR3 is built from 20 residues. This CDR3 reads CASSQIGQSLLTSGVNEQFF. The CDR3 coding sequence is TGTGCCAGCAGCCAAATCGGACAGTCCTTATTGACTAGCGGGGTCAATGAGCAGTTCTTC.

This clonotype appeared many times. The rearrangement links TRBV20-1 to TRBJ2-7; D is uncertain. Germline lookup yields CDR1 DFQATT and CDR2 SNEGSKA (reference sequence). Trimming shortened V by 0 bases and J by 0 bases, and 12 bases separated the two germline ends. This CDR3 spans 15 amino acids. CDR3 protein: CSARDRQAISYEQYF. The DNA for the CDR3 is TGCAGTGCTAGAGATCGGCAGGCGATCTCCTACGAGCAGTACTTC.

There are many counts of this clonotype. The chain couples TRBV29-1 to TRBJ1-1, with 7 nucleotides matching TRBD1. Germline CDR1 and CDR2: SQVTM and ANQGSEA. The length of the CDR3 is 11 residues. Losses at the gene ends were 3 bases for V and 12 bases for J; bases not matched to a gene: 7. DNA for the CDR3: TGCAGCGTTGACGGGACAGTTCTAACTTTCTTT. Translated: CSVDGTVLTFF. The variable domain in full, completed from reference TRBV29-1 and TRBJ1-1, reads SAVISQKPSRDICQRGTSLTIQCQVDSQVTMMFWYRQQPGQSLTLIATANQGSEATYESGFVIDKFPISRPNLTFSTLTVSNMSPEDSSIYLCSVDGTVLTFFGQGTRLTVV.

The chain employs TRBV28 and TRBJ1-3, with D possibly matching TRBD1 (6 bases). Trimming pared 1 base from V and 2 bases from J, leaving 12 bases between. CDR1 and CDR2 from the germline V gene are MDHEN and SYDVKM. The CDR3 covers 16 residues. CDR3 protein: CASSLYRELTGNTIYF. The CDR3 DNA reads as TGTGCCAGCAGTTTATACAGGGAGCTTACTGGAAACACCATATATTTT.

As regards this clonotype: A much larger clone lies one base from this, so it may be a read error. Since the CDR3 does not end with the conserved phenylalanine or tryptophan, this likely comes from a read error. The chain has TRBV6-1 and TRBJ1-1; the D is unclear. The CDR3 runs 14 residues. Trimming left V 3 bases short and J 1 base short, with 9 bases between. Germline loops: CDR1 MNHNS, CDR2 SASEGT. The CDR3 sequence is CASSDIPENTEAFL. The CDR3 DNA sequence: TGTGCCAGCAGTGATATTCCAGAGAACACTGAAGCTTTCCTT.

This rearrangement joins TRBV7-9 to TRBJ2-1, with 14 bases fitting TRBD2. The CDR3 is made up of 16 amino acids. The V gene's germline CDR1 is SEHNR and CDR2 FQNEAQ (reference sequence). Trimming cost V 4 bases and J 12 bases; bases outside gene matches: 11. CDR3 bases: TGTGCCAGCAGCTCTACACCGGGACTAGCGGGAGAAGGGCAGTTCTTC. Translation: CASSSTPGLAGEGQFF.

This clonotype has at least ten counts. This chain links TRBV13 with TRBJ2-7; TRBD2 matches at 8 bases. Per germline, CDR1 PRHDT and CDR2 FYEKMQ (reference sequence). The ends lost 4 bases at V and 2 bases at J; junction bases unmatched: 7. The CDR3 length is 15 residues. The CDR3, as DNA: TGTGCCAGCAGCTCCTTGACGGGAGGGGCCTACGAGCAGTACTTC. It yields the protein CASSSLTGGAYEQYF.

This clonotype was found a few times. The chain employs TRBV19 and TRBJ2-2; TRBD1 aligns across 8 bases. With V trimmed by 11 bases and J by 9 bases, 14 bases remained unmatched. This CDR3 has 14 amino acids. The germline gives CDR1 LNHDA, CDR2 SQIVND (reference sequence). The CDR3 bases are TGTGCCTCAGAGACAGGGGCGGCAAGCTGGGAGCTGTTTTTT. Its protein is CASETGAASWELFF.

With regard to this clonotype: This may stem from a read error, because a much larger clone lies one nucleotide away. The CDR3 here is CASSNGGNVQFF. CDR3 sequence (DNA): TGTGCCAGCAGCAACGGGGGCAATGTGCAGTTCTTC. The chain is built from TRBV7-2 and TRBJ2-1; possibly TRBD1 or TRBD2 for D (6 bases each). The CDR3 length is 12 residues. Germline V gene sequence: CDR1 SGHTA, CDR2 FQGNSA.

This clonotype has a count of ten or more. A junction boundary mismatches the germline segment, possibly from a read error. V usage is TRBV30 and J usage is TRBJ2-5; D gene unclear. The CDR3 extends over 13 amino acids. Per the germline V gene, CDR1 is GTSNPN and CDR2 is SVGIG (reference sequence). The CDR3 here is CAGSASYQETQYF. CDR3 coding DNA: TGCGCAGGCAGCGCCTCGTACCAAGAGACCCAGTACTTC.

For this clonotype: The junction differs from germline at one of its ends, possibly a read error. V is TRBV29-1 and J is TRBJ2-2; D possibly corresponds to TRBD2 (5 bases). Germline V gives CDR1 SQVTM, CDR2 ANQGSEA. The CDR3 sequence is 14 residues long. Written as DNA, the CDR3 is TGCAGCGTCGGCTCGGGATGGGTCGACGGGGAGCCGTTTTTT. It specifies CSVGSGWVDGEPFF.

This clonotype was detected ten times or more. The rearrangement links TRBV27 to TRBJ2-1; D possibly corresponds to TRBD2 (5 bases). V was shortened by 5 bases and J by 0 bases, with 11 bases between the two germline ends. The CDR3 contains 15 residues. Germline V lookup: CDR1 MNHEY, CDR2 SMNVEV (reference sequence). The CDR3 region has the DNA TGTGCCAGCAGTAGTAGCGATAGCTCCTACAATGAGCAGTTCTTC. It is translated as CASSSSDSSYNEQFF.

This clonotype has at least ten counts. This chain connects TRBV6-2 or TRBV6-3 to TRBJ2-1, with TRBD1 matching 9 bases. V gave up 2 bases and J gave up 4 bases; unmatched junction bases: 6. The germline V gene encodes CDR1 MNHEY and CDR2 SVGEGT. The CDR3 runs 16 residues. The CDR3 sequence is CASSYPRDRVYNEQFF. CDR3 coding DNA: TGTGCCAGCAGTTACCCCCGGGACAGGGTGTACAATGAGCAGTTCTTC.

This clonotype has a count of ten or more. This chain links TRBV7-9 with TRBJ2-1; D gene ambiguous. Germline V gene lookup returns CDR1 SEHNR and CDR2 FQNEAQ (reference sequence). With 5 bases removed from V and 3 bases from J, the gap between germline ends came to 17 bases. This CDR3 is 16 amino acids long. CDR3 sequence reads: CASSTPSTPLYNEQFF. The CDR3 coding sequence is TGTGCCAGCAGCACCCCCTCGACACCCCTCTACAATGAGCAGTTCTTC.

This clonotype was seen at least ten times. This chain connects TRBV6-2 or TRBV6-3 to TRBJ2-7; TRBD2 is a possible D gene (6 bases). V was pared by 0 bases and J by 2 bases, with 11 bases between. The CDR3 has 15 residues. The germline V gene has CDR1 MNHEY and CDR2 SVGEGT. The CDR3 loop reads CASSYSTGVPYEQYF. The CDR3 DNA sequence: TGTGCCAGCAGTTACTCAACGGGAGTGCCCTACGAGCAGTACTTC.

This clonotype was observed many times. This chain uses TRBV20-1 with TRBJ2-7; 7 nucleotides match TRBD2. The CDR3 totals 12 residues. CDR1 is DFQATT and CDR2 is SNEGSKA in the germline V gene (reference sequence). V lost 1 base and J lost 3; bases outside the gene matches: 0. CDR3 sequence (DNA): TGCAGTGCTAGAGCTAGCGGCTACGAGCAGTACTTC. This encodes CSARASGYEQYF.

Many counts were recorded for this clonotype. This chain connects TRBV27 to TRBJ2-7, with no clear D. Looked up from germline, CDR1 is MNHEY and CDR2 is SMNVEV (reference sequence). The CDR3 runs to 15 residues. V shed 5 bases and J shed 0 bases, with 14 bases lying between them. The CDR3 DNA reads as TGTGCCAGCAGTCTTCTAAGCGCCCCCTCCTACGAGCAGTACTTC. This codes for CASSLLSAPSYEQYF.

By share, this clonotype ranks as medium-sized. The gene calls are TRBV7-2 and TRBJ2-3; TRBD2 matches at 9 bases. Germline CDR1 reads SGHTA; CDR2 reads FQGNSA. Unmatched junction bases numbered 10, after V lost 3 bases and J lost 0 bases. The length of the CDR3 is 18 residues. In DNA, the CDR3 is TGTGCCAGCAGCTTTCTAGCGGGATCAAGAACCAGCACAGATACGCAGTATTTT. Residues: CASSFLAGSRTSTDTQYF.

This clonotype showed up just a few times. The chain couples TRBV13 to TRBJ2-1; 11 nucleotides line up with TRBD2. The CDR3 consists of 16 residues. The germline CDR1 and CDR2 sequences are PRHDT and FYEKMQ (reference sequence). The junction had 6 bases not matched to a gene; V was cut back by 4 bases and J by 4 bases. The CDR3 reads CASSSGTSGVYNEQFF. The CDR3 DNA follows: TGTGCCAGCAGCTCCGGGACTAGCGGAGTGTACAATGAGCAGTTCTTC.

This clonotype was seen only a few times. The genes are TRBV7-6 and TRBJ2-1; 7 bases are shared with TRBD2. Looked up from germline, CDR1 is SGHVS and CDR2 is FNYEAQ. V lost 4 bases, J lost 8 bases, and 14 bases stayed unmatched. CDR3 length: 16 amino acids. CDR3 in amino acids: CASSWILGERGDEQFF. For the CDR3, the DNA is TGTGCCAGCAGCTGGATCCTGGGGGAGCGGGGCGATGAGCAGTTCTTC.